This is a list of T cell receptor delta chains from one sample in a study of Vδ1+ human thymocytes. TCRdb repeated clone calling on the multiplex PCR reads with CATT. The profile shows 80,000 or so delta-chain clones, about 35% of them singletons. The sequenced sample was Vdelta1+ gamma-delta thymocytes from the thymus. The source is a boy younger than two who had congenital heart surgery. CDR3s include the opening cysteine and the closing phenylalanine or tryptophan. The D gene is left open where the match is weak. Rows may omit the clone size; those that give it use once, few, many or a size class.

clone_size: NA
d_call: TRDD3
v_call: TRDV1
j_call: TRDJ1
cdr3_nt: TGTGCTCTTGGGGAACGGAACCCCACCCTCTGGGGGATCCCTGTCACCGATAAACTCATCTTT
cdr3_aa: CALGERNPTLWGIPVTDKLIF

clone_size: NA
d_call: TRDD3
v_call: TRDV1
j_call: TRDJ1
cdr3_nt: TGTGCTCTTGGGTCCAGGAGTGCCTACGCTGGGGATAACACCGATAAACTCATCTTT
cdr3_aa: CALGSRSAYAGDNTDKLIF

clone_size: NA
d_call: NA
v_call: TRDV1
j_call: TRDJ1
cdr3_nt: TGTGCTCTTGGGGCAAACAACCACTTCGTCAACGCTTCTTTTAGGCTACTCATCTTT
cdr3_aa: CALGANNHFVNASFRLLIF

clone_size: NA
d_call: TRDD3
v_call: TRDV1
j_call: TRDJ1
cdr3_nt: TGTGCTCTTGGGGAACTTAGAGTCCAGTGGAAGACTGGGGGACTCCAGATCGGTACCAATAAACTCATCTTT
cdr3_aa: CALGELRVQWKTGGLQIGTNKLIF

clone_size: NA
d_call: NA
v_call: TRDV1
j_call: TRDJ1
cdr3_nt: TGTGCTCTTGGGGGAGGCCTTCCTACGTTACTGGGGGGCCTTATATACACCGATAAACTCATCTTT
cdr3_aa: CALGGGLPTLLGGLIYTDKLIF

clone_size: NA
d_call: TRDD3
v_call: TRDV1
j_call: TRDJ1
cdr3_nt: TGTGCTCTTGGGGAACTCCCTTTTTCTACTGGGGGCCTGTACACCGATAAACTCATCTTT
cdr3_aa: CALGELPFSTGGLYTDKLIF

clone_size: NA
d_call: NA
v_call: TRDV1
j_call: TRDJ1
cdr3_nt: TGTGCTCTTGGGGAACAGATTGGTGGACTGGACACCGATAAACTCATCTTT
cdr3_aa: CALGEQIGGLDTDKLIF

clone_size: few
d_call: NA
v_call: TRDV1
j_call: TRDJ1
cdr3_nt: TGTGCTCTTGGGGACCCCTCCCTTCCTACGCAACTGGGGGGGACAAATAAACTCATCTTT
cdr3_aa: CALGDPSLPTQLGGTNKLIF

clone_size: few
d_call: NA
v_call: TRDV1
j_call: TRDJ1
cdr3_nt: TGTGCTCTTGGGGAACTGGTACCCTTTCCTACTGGGAACACCGATAAACTCATCTTT
cdr3_aa: CALGELVPFPTGNTDKLIF

clone_size: medium-sized
d_call: NA
v_call: TRDV2
j_call: TRDJ1
cdr3_nt: TGTGCCTGTGACACCGTTTACTGCCCGGCCACCGATAAACTCATCTTT
cdr3_aa: CACDTVYCPATDKLIF

clone_size: NA
d_call: NA
v_call: TRDV1
j_call: TRDJ1
cdr3_nt: TGTGCTCTTGGGGAAACCTGGATACACCACACCGATAAACTCATCTTT
cdr3_aa: CALGETWIHHTDKLIF

clone_size: many
d_call: TRDD3
v_call: TRDV2
j_call: TRDJ1
cdr3_nt: TGTGCCTGCGTATTACTGGGGGTTAACACCGATAAACTCATCTTT
cdr3_aa: CACVLLGVNTDKLIF

clone_size: few
d_call: TRDD3
v_call: TRDV2
j_call: TRDJ1
cdr3_nt: TGTGCCTGTGACCCCGTGAGCACTGGGGACTCGTCTTGGGGCGATAAACTCATCTTT
cdr3_aa: CACDPVSTGDSSWGDKLIF

clone_size: NA
d_call: NA
v_call: TRDV1
j_call: TRDJ1
cdr3_nt: TGTGCTCTTGCGGTCTCCTGCCTACCCGGGGGACCGTACACCGATAAACTCATCTTT
cdr3_aa: CALAVSCLPGGPYTDKLIF

clone_size: few
d_call: NA
v_call: TRDV1
j_call: TRDJ1
cdr3_nt: TGTGCTCTTGGGGAACTACCTAGCGGCATACTCGGTAAACTCATCTTT
cdr3_aa: CALGELPSGILGKLIF

clone_size: few
d_call: NA
v_call: TRDV1
j_call: TRDJ1
cdr3_nt: TGTGCTCTTGGGGAAGCCATCTGTGTACCTTACACCGATAAACTCATCTTT
cdr3_aa: CALGEAICVPYTDKLIF

clone_size: few
d_call: TRDD3
v_call: TRDV1
j_call: TRDJ1
cdr3_nt: TGTGCTCTTGGGGAACGAGGAGGGGGATATAGCGATAAACTCATCTTT
cdr3_aa: CALGERGGGYSDKLIF

clone_size: once
d_call: NA
v_call: TRDV1
j_call: TRDJ2
cdr3_nt: TGTGCTCTTGGGCAACTAGCGCCTCCCCCTTTGACAGCACAACTCTTCTTT
cdr3_aa: CALGQLAPPPLTAQLFF

clone_size: few
d_call: NA
v_call: TRDV1
j_call: TRDJ1
cdr3_nt: TGTGCTCTTGGGGGACCAGCCCCCCTTCCTACAATTCTGAGGAGGTGGGCTGTACTGGGGGATGGTTACGATACCGATAAACTCATCTTT
cdr3_aa: CALGGPAPLPTILRRWAVLGDGYDTDKLIF

clone_size: NA
d_call: NA
v_call: TRDV1
j_call: TRDJ1
cdr3_nt: TGTGCTCTTGGGGAAGTTGAGGATACAAGGGGATCCGATAAACTCATCTTT
cdr3_aa: CALGEVEDTRGSDKLIF

clone_size: NA
d_call: NA
v_call: TRDV1
j_call: TRDJ1
cdr3_nt: TGTGCTGGAAACGACGTCCTTCCTTGGGGGGACGCGGATAAACTCATCTTT
cdr3_aa: CAGNDVLPWGDADKLIF

clone_size: NA
d_call: TRDD3
v_call: TRDV1
j_call: TRDJ1
cdr3_nt: TGTGCTCTTGGGGAACGTCCTACGAACGTAAGAAGCGCACATAACTGGGGGATACGGCGGGGGTATAAACTCATCTTT
cdr3_aa: CALGERPTNVRSAHNWGIRRGYKLIF

clone_size: few
d_call: NA
v_call: TRDV1
j_call: TRDJ1
cdr3_nt: TGTGCTCTTGGGGAACTCCTTCCACACAACTGGTACACCGATAAACTCATCTTT
cdr3_aa: CALGELLPHNWYTDKLIF

clone_size: NA
d_call: NA
v_call: TRDV1
j_call: TRDJ1
cdr3_nt: TGTGCTCTTGGGGCCCCGCGTGGTCTTCCTACGTACCGGGGGATTAGTTTCACCGATAAACTCATCTTT
cdr3_aa: CALGAPRGLPTYRGISFTDKLIF

clone_size: NA
d_call: TRDD2
v_call: TRDV1
j_call: TRDJ1
cdr3_nt: TGTGCTCTTGGGGTCTCTAAGGCCTTCCTACGGGCCGGGCCTCCCCCGAAACTCATCTTT
cdr3_aa: CALGVSKAFLRAGPPPKLIF

clone_size: NA
d_call: TRDD3
v_call: TRDV2
j_call: TRDJ1
cdr3_nt: TGTGCCTGTGACCCCGTGAACACTGGGGACTCGTCTTGGGGCAATAAACTCATCTTT
cdr3_aa: CACDPVNTGDSSWGNKLIF

clone_size: few
d_call: TRDD3
v_call: TRDV1
j_call: TRDJ1
cdr3_nt: TGTGCTCTTGGTGCCGGCCCGTACGCGGAGTACTGGGGGATACACGATAAACTCATCTTT
cdr3_aa: CALGAGPYAEYWGIHDKLIF

clone_size: NA
d_call: TRDD3
v_call: TRDV1
j_call: TRDJ1
cdr3_nt: TGTGCTCTTGGGCTTCGCCTTCCCCACTGGGGGATAAAGGGGGGGTACACCGATAAACTCATCTTT
cdr3_aa: CALGLRLPHWGIKGGYTDKLIF

clone_size: NA
d_call: TRDD3
v_call: TRDV1
j_call: TRDJ1
cdr3_nt: TGTGCTCTTGGGGAACTTTCGGGGATACGTTTCGATAAACTCATCTTT
cdr3_aa: CALGELSGIRFDKLIF

clone_size: NA
d_call: NA
v_call: TRDV1
j_call: TRDJ1
cdr3_nt: TGTGCTCTTGGGGAACTAGGGCGCCTCTCTACGGCCCTAAACTTCCTTCGTAATGCTAAACTGTACACCGATAAACTCATCTTT
cdr3_aa: CALGELGRLSTALNFLRNAKLYTDKLIF

clone_size: NA
d_call: NA
v_call: TRDV1
j_call: TRDJ1
cdr3_nt: TGTGCTCTTGGGGCTTATAAACACCCAGGGACCGATAAACTCATCTTT
cdr3_aa: CALGAYKHPGTDKLIF

clone_size: NA
d_call: TRDD3
v_call: TRDV1
j_call: TRDJ1
cdr3_nt: TGTGCTCTTGGGGAACTTCGACGTGGGATACGATGGGTAGCTACCCAATGGGTCGAGGATAAACTCATCTTT
cdr3_aa: CALGELRRGIRWVATQWVEDKLIF

clone_size: NA
d_call: NA
v_call: TRDV1
j_call: TRDJ1
cdr3_nt: TGTGCTCTGACATCTTCCCCCATCGATAAACTCATCTTT
cdr3_aa: CALTSSPIDKLIF

clone_size: few
d_call: TRDD2
v_call: TRDV1
j_call: TRDJ1
cdr3_nt: TGTGCTCTTGGGGAGGTTCCTACGGTGCTGGAGGTTAAACTCATCTTT
cdr3_aa: CALGEVPTVLEVKLIF

clone_size: NA
d_call: TRDD3
v_call: TRDV2
j_call: TRDJ1
cdr3_nt: TGTGCCTGTGACAAGGTACTGGGGGATACGCTAAAACTCATCTTT
cdr3_aa: CACDKVLGDTLKLIF

clone_size: few
d_call: TRDD3
v_call: TRDV1
j_call: TRDJ1
cdr3_nt: TGTGCTCTTGGGGAACGGGACTTGGGGGATACGCGCGATAAACTCATCTTT
cdr3_aa: CALGERDLGDTRDKLIF

clone_size: few
d_call: NA
v_call: TRDV1
j_call: TRDJ1
cdr3_nt: TGTGCTCTTGGGGAAGTTCCCCCTTTGAGGCCCTTGGGGGTTGAACTCATCTTT
cdr3_aa: CALGEVPPLRPLGVELIF

clone_size: few
d_call: TRDD2
v_call: TRDV1
j_call: TRDJ1
cdr3_nt: TGTGCTCTTGGGGTTTGCTTCCTAGGGACGTACACCGATAAACTCATCTTT
cdr3_aa: CALGVCFLGTYTDKLIF

clone_size: NA
d_call: TRDD3
v_call: TRDV1
j_call: TRDJ1
cdr3_nt: TGTGCTCTTGGGGCCCATACTGGGGGGCCCGATAAACTCATCTTT
cdr3_aa: CALGAHTGGPDKLIF

clone_size: few
d_call: NA
v_call: TRDV1
j_call: TRDJ1
cdr3_nt: TGTGCTCTTGGGGAACTCGACTTGGTCGATAAACTCATCTTT
cdr3_aa: CALGELDLVDKLIF

clone_size: NA
d_call: TRDD2
v_call: TRDV1
j_call: TRDJ1
cdr3_nt: TGTGCTCTTGGGGAACGCATGCCTTCCTACGGACTAACAACTGGGGTCCATAATGTCACCGATAAACTCATCTTT
cdr3_aa: CALGERMPSYGLTTGVHNVTDKLIF